Listed here are 19 T cell receptor beta chains from one sample, sequenced in a study of cytotoxic CD8 clonotypes in ibrutinib-treated CLL. Generated by immunoSEQ multiplex PCR, the TCRdb table keeps only in-frame clones and is missing some. The table includes some 170,000 clones, roughly 88% detected once. This specimen was PBMCs, taken at disease progression, from a patient treated with ibrutinib. The origin of the receptors is a human donor with chronic lymphocytic leukemia.

V is TRBV7-9 and J is TRBJ2-3; 10 bases line up with TRBD2. CDR3 length equals 17 residues. Germline lookup yields CDR1 SEHNR and CDR2 FQNEAQ (reference sequence). With 6 bases clipped from V and 5 bases from J, the junction kept 14 bases outside the gene matches. The CDR3 nucleotides read TGTGCCAGCAGTATCTCGTATAGCGGGAGGTCGCGAGATACGCAGTATTTT. Amino acid sequence: CASSISYSGRSRDTQYF.

This rearrangement joins TRBV10-2 to TRBJ2-7, with 11 nucleotides matching TRBD2. The CDR3 is 15 amino acids. J lost 3 bases, V lost 6 bases, and 7 bases had no gene match. Looked up from germline, CDR1 is WSHSY and CDR2 is SAAADI. CDR3 sequence reads: CASRTGSGRDYEQYF. CDR3 DNA sequence: TGCGCCAGCAGGACCGGTAGCGGGAGGGACTACGAGCAGTACTTC.

V is TRBV13 and J is TRBJ2-1; 8 bases map to TRBD2. V was pared by 0 bases and J by 5 bases, with 6 bases of the junction left unmatched. CDR1 and CDR2 (germline): PRHDT, FYEKMQ (reference sequence). The CDR3 totals 16 residues. The DNA of the CDR3 is TGTGCCAGCAGCTTAGGCCTTACTAGCGGAGACAATGAGCAGTTCTTC. It encodes CASSLGLTSGDNEQFF.

This rearrangement joins TRBV2 to TRBJ2-2, with D perhaps TRBD2 (7 bases). CDR1 is SNHLY and CDR2 is FYNNEI in the germline V gene. V lost 2 bases and J 6 bases, leaving 13 bases between the germline ends. CDR3 length equals 15 residues. This CDR3 reads CASSEFAGAPGELFF. The CDR3 DNA sequence: TGTGCCAGCAGTGAATTCGCGGGGGCGCCCGGGGAGCTGTTTTTT.

The genes are TRBV5-1 and TRBJ1-3; TRBD1 is a possible D gene (5 bases). The CDR3 extends over 14 amino acids. The V gene's germline CDR1 is SGHRS and CDR2 YFSETQ. With 3 bases removed from V and 1 base from J, the gap between germline ends came to 8 bases. The CDR3, as DNA: TGCGCCAGCAGCTGGGGGGTGTCTGGAAACACCATATATTTT. Translation gives CASSWGVSGNTIYF. Full variable domain (rest looked up from reference TRBV5-1 and TRBJ1-3): KAGVTQTPRYLIKTRGQQVTLSCSPISGHRSVSWYQQTPGQGLQFLFEYFSETQRNKGNFPGRFSGRQFSNSRSEMNVSTLELGDSALYLCASSWGVSGNTIYFGEGSWLTVV.

The genes are TRBV5-1 and TRBJ2-1, with D tentatively TRBD2 (5 bases). This CDR3 has 16 residues. V was clipped by 4 bases and J by 9 bases, with 23 bases between them. Germline CDR1 SGHRS, CDR2 YFSETQ. CDR3 bases: TGCGCCAGCAGCGGTGACCAGTCAACGTTTGGGAGTGAGCAGTTCTTC. This gives the protein CASSGDQSTFGSEQFF.

This clone was recorded only once. J is TRBJ2-5 and V is TRBV5-4; possibly TRBD1 for D (5 bases). Trimming removed 2 bases at V and 1 base at J, with 9 bases between. Germline-derived CDR1 and CDR2 are SGHNT and YYREEE (reference sequence). The CDR3 extends over 14 amino acids. CDR3 nucleotides: TGTGCCAGCAGCTTTGCAGGGTTCCAAGAGACCCAGTACTTC. This gives the protein CASSFAGFQETQYF.

The chain employs TRBV4-2 and TRBJ1-1; D is ambiguous. The V gene lost 3 bases and the J gene lost 2 bases, with 13 bases spanning the gap. This CDR3 is 15 amino acids long. Germline V CDR1 and CDR2: LGHNA, YNFKEQ. The CDR3, as DNA: TGTGCCAGCAGCCAGGCCGGAGCAGGTAACACTGAAGCTTTCTTT. As protein: CASSQAGAGNTEAFF.

The V call is TRBV7-9, the J call TRBJ1-4; 11 nucleotides align to TRBD1. V trimming: 2 bases; J trimming: 0 bases; junction bases outside the gene matches: 5. Germline V gives CDR1 SEHNR, CDR2 FQNEAQ (reference sequence). The CDR3 loop spans 18 amino acids. DNA of the CDR3: TGTGCCAGCAGCTTATCCCCGGGACAGGGGGCAACTAATGAAAAACTGTTTTTT. Protein sequence: CASSLSPGQGATNEKLFF.

This chain connects TRBV6-5 to TRBJ2-7; D is ambiguous. The germline V gene encodes CDR1 MNHEY and CDR2 SVGAGI. V lost 4 bases, J lost 0 bases, and 7 bases lay in between. The CDR3 has 13 residues. In nucleotides, the CDR3 is TGTGCCAGCAGTTGGGCCAACTCCTACGAGCAGTACTTC. Its protein product is CASSWANSYEQYF.

The CDR3 loop reads CASSYGSTTYEQYF. CDR3 coding DNA: TGTGCCAGCAGTTACGGGTCTACCACCTACGAGCAGTACTTC. The V gene is TRBV6-5, the J gene TRBJ2-7; no definite D call. Germline V gene data show CDR1 as MNHEY and CDR2 as SVGAGI. The CDR3 runs to 14 residues. Trimming stripped 2 bases from V and 2 bases from J, with 10 bases between.

The chain has TRBV27 and TRBJ1-1, with D tentatively TRBD1 (5 bases). The CDR3 spans 16 residues. Per the germline V gene, CDR1 is MNHEY and CDR2 is SMNVEV (reference sequence). The V and J ends lost 6 bases and 1 base respectively, with 18 bases between them. CDR3 coding DNA: TGTGCCAGCAGGGTCCGGGGGACCGCAGGGAACACTGAAGCTTTCTTT. Translated, it gives CASRVRGTAGNTEAFF.

The J gene is TRBJ1-1, the V gene TRBV5-1; tentative D call: TRBD1 (5 bases). The CDR3 extends over 13 amino acids. CDR1 is SGHRS and CDR2 is YFSETQ in the germline V gene. Trimming cost V 1 base and J 11 bases, with 15 bases left between them. The CDR3 spells CASSLTGPSGAFF. As DNA, the CDR3 is TGCGCCAGCAGCTTGACAGGTCCGAGTGGGGCTTTCTTT.

The V call is TRBV7-2, the J call TRBJ2-5; no clear D. The CDR3 runs 14 residues. V was clipped by 1 base and J by 3 bases, with 9 bases between them. CDR1 is SGHTA, CDR2 FQGNSA, per germline. The DNA for the CDR3 is TGTGCCAGCAGCTTAGGTGTTGGGGAAGAGACCCAGTACTTC. Translated, it gives CASSLGVGEETQYF.

J is TRBJ1-3 and V is TRBV28, with 10 positions matching TRBD1. Germline V lookup: CDR1 MDHEN, CDR2 SYDVKM. The CDR3 runs 16 residues. V was clipped by 11 bases and J by 1 base; unmatched bases: 11. The CDR3 protein is CACSRRQGASGNTIYF. In DNA form, the CDR3 reads TGTGCCTGCTCTCGACGACAGGGGGCATCTGGAAACACCATATATTTT.

This chain joins TRBV5-4 and TRBJ1-6; perhaps TRBD1 as D (5 bases). Trimming pared 2 bases from V and 7 bases from J, leaving 19 bases between. The CDR3 sequence is 17 residues long. From germline, CDR1 is SGHNT and CDR2 YYREEE (reference sequence). The CDR3 nucleotides are TGTGCCAGCAGCTTTAGACAGTCCCTCCAGAGAAATTCACCCCTCCACTTT. Translated, it gives CASSFRQSLQRNSPLHF.

V is TRBV19 and J is TRBJ2-3; 11 bases align to TRBD2. This CDR3 has 15 residues. Trimming took 5 bases from V and 2 from J; bases not matched to a gene: 3. Germline CDR1 and CDR2: LNHDA and SQIVND (reference sequence). The CDR3 region is CASSGSGRDTDTQYF. CDR3 in DNA: TGTGCCAGTAGTGGTAGCGGGAGGGACACAGATACGCAGTATTTT.

The rearrangement uses TRBV7-6 and TRBJ2-1, with D perhaps matching TRBD1 (8 bases). The CDR3 is 14 residues long. Germline V gene data show CDR1 as SGHVS and CDR2 as FNYEAQ. V shed 3 bases and J shed 8 bases, with 14 bases lying between them. CDR3 sequence: CASSLTGEGYEQFF. The CDR3 DNA reads as TGTGCCAGCAGCTTGACAGGGGAGGGCTATGAGCAGTTCTTC.

This chain joins TRBV11-3 and TRBJ2-7; TRBD1 matches 7 bases. The CDR3 sequence is 14 residues long. From germline, CDR1 is SGHNT and CDR2 YENEEA. V lost 4 bases to trimming and J lost 2 bases; unmatched junction nucleotides: 5. CDR3 amino acids: CASSSTGRAYEQYF. CDR3 bases: TGTGCCAGCAGCTCGACAGGGAGAGCCTACGAGCAGTACTTC.